This T cell receptor beta chain derives from a study of shared T cell receptors in the human thymus. This table comes from immunoSEQ multiplex PCR, and its TCRdb copy is limited to in-frame clones, with some not included. The sample lists about 610,000 clones; approximately 88% were seen once. V gave up 6 bases and J gave up 4 bases; unmatched junction bases: 8. The CDR3 runs to 14 residues. CDR1 is MNHEY, CDR2 SMNVEV, per germline (reference sequence). Another study also made use of these data, one on human thymus T cells.

This chain joins TRBV27 and TRBJ1-2; the match to TRBD1 covers 7 bases. The TCR originated in a boy under two years old with a congenital heart defect. The sequenced sample was thymocytes. DNA for the CDR3: TGTGCCAGCAGCGGAACAGGGGTTGGCTATGGCTACACCTTC. Protein sequence: CASSGTGVGYGYTF.